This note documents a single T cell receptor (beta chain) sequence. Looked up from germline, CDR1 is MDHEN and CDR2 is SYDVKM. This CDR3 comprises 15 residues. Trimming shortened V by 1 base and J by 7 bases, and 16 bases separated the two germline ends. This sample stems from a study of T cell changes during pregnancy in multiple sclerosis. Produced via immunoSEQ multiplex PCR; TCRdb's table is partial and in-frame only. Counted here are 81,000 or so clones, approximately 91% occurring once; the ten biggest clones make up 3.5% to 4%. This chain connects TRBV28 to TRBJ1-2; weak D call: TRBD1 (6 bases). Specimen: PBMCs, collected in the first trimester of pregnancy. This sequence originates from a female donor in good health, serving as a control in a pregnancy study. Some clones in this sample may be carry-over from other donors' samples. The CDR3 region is CASSLSSKRTAGYTF. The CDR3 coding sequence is TGTGCCAGCAGTTTATCCTCAAAAAGGACAGCTGGCTACACCTTC.